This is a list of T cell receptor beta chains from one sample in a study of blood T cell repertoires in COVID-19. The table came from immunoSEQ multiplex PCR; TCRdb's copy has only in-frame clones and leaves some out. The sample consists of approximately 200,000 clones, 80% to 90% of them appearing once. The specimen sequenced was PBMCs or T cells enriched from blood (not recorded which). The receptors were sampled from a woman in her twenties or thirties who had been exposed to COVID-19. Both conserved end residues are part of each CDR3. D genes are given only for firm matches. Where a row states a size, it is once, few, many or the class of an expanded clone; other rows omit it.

CDR3nt: TGTGCCAGCAGTTATTGGGGGCGAGGAACTGAAGCTTTCTTT; CDR3aa: CASSYWGRGTEAFF; d_gene: -; j_gene: TRBJ1-1; v_gene: TRBV6-2/TRBV6-3; abundance: once
CDR3nt: TGTGCCTACCTCCGGGGTGCAAACACTGAAGCTTTCTTT; CDR3aa: CAYLRGANTEAFF; d_gene: -; j_gene: TRBJ1-1; v_gene: TRBV30; abundance: once
CDR3nt: TGTGCCAGCAGCTTATACAGGGGCCACGAGCAGTACTTC; CDR3aa: CASSLYRGHEQYF; d_gene: TRBD1; j_gene: TRBJ2-7; v_gene: TRBV7-3; abundance: -
CDR3nt: TGTGCCACCAGCATGGTCAGGGGCAATCAGCCCCAGCATTTT; CDR3aa: CATSMVRGNQPQHF; d_gene: -; j_gene: TRBJ1-5; v_gene: TRBV15; abundance: -
CDR3nt: TGTGCCAGTAGCTCTAATGGCGCCAGGGGATTTTACGAGCAGTACTTC; CDR3aa: CASSSNGARGFYEQYF; d_gene: -; j_gene: TRBJ2-7; v_gene: TRBV19; abundance: once
CDR3nt: TGTGCCACCAGCAGAGATCACCCCCAGGGGATGGGGGGGGTTGAAGCTTTCTTT; CDR3aa: CATSRDHPQGMGGVEAFF; d_gene: -; j_gene: TRBJ1-1; v_gene: TRBV15; abundance: once
CDR3nt: TGTGCCAGTAGTATTCGGGGAGGGAATCAGCCCCAGCATTTT; CDR3aa: CASSIRGGNQPQHF; d_gene: -; j_gene: TRBJ1-5; v_gene: TRBV19; abundance: -
CDR3nt: TGTGCCAGCACCAGACAGGGCACAGATACGCAGTATTTT; CDR3aa: CASTRQGTDTQYF; d_gene: -; j_gene: TRBJ2-3; v_gene: TRBV11-3; abundance: -
CDR3nt: TGCAGCGCAGTAACTAGTGAAAAACTGTTTTTT; CDR3aa: CSAVTSEKLFF; d_gene: -; j_gene: TRBJ1-4; v_gene: TRBV29-1; abundance: few
CDR3nt: TGTGCCAGCAGCTTAGATCAGGCTCTTGAGCAGTTCTTC; CDR3aa: CASSLDQALEQFF; d_gene: -; j_gene: TRBJ2-1; v_gene: TRBV11-3; abundance: -
CDR3nt: TGCGCCAGCAGTGAGGGGACAGTAATTAATGAGCAGTTCTTC; CDR3aa: CASSEGTVINEQFF; d_gene: TRBD1; j_gene: TRBJ2-1; v_gene: TRBV10-1; abundance: -
CDR3nt: TGTGCCAGCAGTCAGGGTTGGGGGGACTATGGCTACACCTTC; CDR3aa: CASSQGWGDYGYTF; d_gene: -; j_gene: TRBJ1-2; v_gene: TRBV2; abundance: -
CDR3nt: TGTGCCAGCTCAGTCAACAGGGAGATCCAAGAGACCCAGTACTTC; CDR3aa: CASSVNREIQETQYF; d_gene: -; j_gene: TRBJ2-5; v_gene: TRBV18; abundance: once
CDR3nt: TGTGCCAGCAGCGTAGCGACGGACAGGGGGCGAACCGGGGAGCTGTTTTTT; CDR3aa: CASSVATDRGRTGELFF; d_gene: TRBD1; j_gene: TRBJ2-2; v_gene: TRBV9; abundance: -
CDR3nt: TGTGCCAGCAGTGAAGGTCGACAGGGGATCAGGACTGAAGCTTTCTTT; CDR3aa: CASSEGRQGIRTEAFF; d_gene: TRBD1; j_gene: TRBJ1-1; v_gene: TRBV2; abundance: -
CDR3nt: TGTGCCAGCAGCCAAGTATTCCCGACAGACTATAATTCACCCCTCCACTTT; CDR3aa: CASSQVFPTDYNSPLHF; d_gene: -; j_gene: TRBJ1-6; v_gene: TRBV3-1/TRBV3-2; abundance: -
CDR3nt: TGTGCCAGCAGCGCTAGCGGGGCGACAGATACGCAGTATTTT; CDR3aa: CASSASGATDTQYF; d_gene: TRBD2; j_gene: TRBJ2-3; v_gene: TRBV9; abundance: -
CDR3nt: TGTGCTAGTGCCCAAGCGGGGGTCGAAAGGCCCTACGAGCAGTACTTC; CDR3aa: CASAQAGVERPYEQYF; d_gene: TRBD2; j_gene: TRBJ2-7; v_gene: TRBV12-5; abundance: -
CDR3nt: TGTGCCAGCGGGGGGGCCACTGAAGCTTTCTTT; CDR3aa: CASGGATEAFF; d_gene: -; j_gene: TRBJ1-1; v_gene: TRBV2; abundance: -
CDR3nt: TGTGCCAGCAGCTTCCGGCGAGGCCCCTATGGCTACACCTTC; CDR3aa: CASSFRRGPYGYTF; d_gene: -; j_gene: TRBJ1-2; v_gene: TRBV11-3; abundance: -
CDR3nt: TGTGCCTGGAGTGTACTGGGGGCGGGCAATGAGCAGTTCTTC; CDR3aa: CAWSVLGAGNEQFF; d_gene: -; j_gene: TRBJ2-1; v_gene: TRBV30; abundance: -
CDR3nt: TGTGCCAGTAAAGGACAGGGGGAGGCTCTCGAGCAGTACTTC; CDR3aa: CASKGQGEALEQYF; d_gene: TRBD1; j_gene: TRBJ2-7; v_gene: TRBV19; abundance: once